This section outlines one T cell receptor (beta chain) sequence together with its context. The CDR3 consists of 14 residues. V dropped 0 bases and J dropped 6 bases, with 11 bases sitting between them. The germline CDR1 and CDR2 sequences are SGHNT and YENEEA. The data derive from a study of blood T cell repertoires in COVID-19. Profiling relied on immunoSEQ multiplex PCR, and the TCRdb table lists in-frame clones only, not all of them. The data show 200,000 to 300,000 clones, with roughly 83% seen just once and roughly 2% held by the top ten. Participants were aged about 18 to 90 years, lived in 20 to 30 US areas, and enrolled virtually. Allocation to cohorts depended on clinical history reported by the participants.

The J gene is TRBJ1-1, the V gene TRBV11-3; D remains unclear. The sample taken for sequencing was PBMCs or T cells enriched from blood (not recorded which). This sequence originates from a woman aged 50 to 65 who had recovered from COVID-19. The CDR3, as DNA: TGTGCCAGCAGCTTAGATGGGGAGTTCGCTGAAGCTTTCTTT. Translating gives CASSLDGEFAEAFF.